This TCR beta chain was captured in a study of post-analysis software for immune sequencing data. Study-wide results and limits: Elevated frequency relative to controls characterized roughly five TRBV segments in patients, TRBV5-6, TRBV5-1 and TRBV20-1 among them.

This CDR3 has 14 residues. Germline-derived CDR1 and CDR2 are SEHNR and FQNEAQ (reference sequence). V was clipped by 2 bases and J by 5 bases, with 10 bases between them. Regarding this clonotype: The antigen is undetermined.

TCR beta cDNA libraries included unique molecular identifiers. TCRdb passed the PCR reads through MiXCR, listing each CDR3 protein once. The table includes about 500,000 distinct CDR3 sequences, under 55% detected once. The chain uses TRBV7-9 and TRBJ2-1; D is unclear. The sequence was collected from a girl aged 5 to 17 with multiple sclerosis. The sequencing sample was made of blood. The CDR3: CASSLLQQNNEQFF. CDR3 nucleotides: TGTGCCAGCAGCTTACTTCAACAAAACAATGAGCAGTTCTTC.